A single sample is the source of the 29 T cell receptor beta chains below, sequenced in a study of CD8+ T cells in alopecia areata. Treatment noted: oral pan-JAK inhibitor, 5-10 mg twice daily. RNA was isolated and reverse transcribed to cDNA, the sequencing template. Only in-frame clones appear in the TCRdb table, and some are missing; sequencing was by immunoSEQ multiplex PCR. The table has under 300,000 clones, around three fifths seen once. The sequencing here drew on CD4+ T cells sorted from blood, taken between weeks 51 and 52, from a patient treated with tofacitinib. Receptors originate from a human donor with alopecia areata.

V is TRBV5-4 and J is TRBJ2-2; D may be TRBD1 (6 bases). This CDR3 has 16 residues. Germline CDR1 and CDR2: SGHNT and YYREEE (reference sequence). Trimming cost V 5 bases and J 1 base, with 15 bases left between them. As DNA, the CDR3 is TGTGCCAGCAGGCTCGCCGGGACACAGAACACCGGGGAGCTGTTTTTT. Its translation is CASRLAGTQNTGELFF.

This clone came up a few times. The chain links TRBV27 to TRBJ1-1; D is possibly TRBD1 (6 bases). Germline lookup yields CDR1 MNHEY and CDR2 SMNVEV (reference sequence). The CDR3 consists of 12 residues. Trimming left V 3 bases short and J 11 bases short, with 13 bases between. The DNA of the CDR3 is TGTGCCAGCAGTTTTTCGGGGGGCTCGGCTTTCTTT. Its translation: CASSFSGGSAFF.

The J gene is TRBJ2-1, the V gene TRBV7-2; D remains ambiguous. The V gene lost 1 base and the J gene lost 8 bases, with 9 bases spanning the gap. Germline-derived CDR1 and CDR2 are SGHTA and FQGNSA. This CDR3 is 13 amino acids long. Here the CDR3 reads CASSLVLRDEQFF. In DNA form, the CDR3 reads TGTGCCAGCAGCTTAGTACTCCGGGATGAGCAGTTCTTC. The full variable domain, its missing parts supplied by reference TRBV7-2 and TRBJ2-1, is GAGVSQSPSNKVTEKGKDVELRCDPISGHTALYWYRQSLGQGLEFLIYFQGNSAPDKSGLPSDRFSAERTGGSVSTLTIQRTQQEDSAVYLCASSLVLRDEQFFGPGTRLTVL.

The gene calls are TRBV28 and TRBJ1-5; D perhaps matches TRBD1 (5 bases). Germline values: CDR1 MDHEN, CDR2 SYDVKM. V was clipped by 3 bases and J by 8 bases, with 8 bases between them. The CDR3 loop spans 12 amino acids. The CDR3 nucleotides read TGTGCCAGCAGTTTCGGGGGAGAGCCCCAGCATTTT. Translated: CASSFGGEPQHF.

The V call is TRBV29-1, the J call TRBJ2-7; D possibly corresponds to TRBD2 (6 bases). Trimming removed 6 bases at V and 0 bases at J, with 18 bases between. This CDR3 has 15 residues. Germline V gene sequence: CDR1 SQVTM, CDR2 ANQGSEA. The CDR3 reads CSVTKPGLVSYEQYF. CDR3 nucleotides: TGCAGCGTAACTAAACCGGGACTGGTCTCCTACGAGCAGTACTTC.

As DNA, the CDR3 is TGTGCCAGCAGCCCAAGACAGGGTTTAGACTCTGGGGCCAACGTCCTGACTTTC. It translates to CASSPRQGLDSGANVLTF. The chain joins TRBV5-4 to TRBJ2-6; 7 nucleotides align to TRBD1. V was pared by 4 bases and J by 0 bases, with 10 bases of the junction left unmatched. CDR1 and CDR2 (germline): SGHNT, YYREEE (reference sequence). The length of the CDR3 is 18 residues.

This clone showed up just a few times. The chain joins TRBV29-1 to TRBJ2-3, with D perhaps matching TRBD2 (5 bases). Germline lookup yields CDR1 SQVTM and CDR2 ANQGSEA. The V end lost 5 bases, the J end lost 0 bases, and 12 bases lay between the germline ends. This CDR3 has 14 amino acids. This chain's CDR3 is CSVRVRTSTDTQYF. The CDR3 DNA sequence: TGCAGCGTTAGGGTCCGGACTAGCACAGATACGCAGTATTTT.

V is TRBV18 and J is TRBJ1-1; D gene ambiguous. Germline V lookup: CDR1 KGHSH, CDR2 LQKENI. Trimming left V 4 bases short and J 3 bases short, with 6 bases between. This CDR3 comprises 12 residues. In DNA form, the CDR3 reads TGTGCCAGCTCACGGGTGGACACTGAAGCTTTCTTT. This codes for CASSRVDTEAFF.

V gene TRBV30 combines with J gene TRBJ2-1, with TRBD2 matching over 8 bases. There are 15 residues in the CDR3. Germline V gene lookup returns CDR1 GTSNPN and CDR2 SVGIG (reference sequence). V trimming: 5 bases; J trimming: 0 bases; junction bases outside the gene matches: 6. This chain's CDR3 is CAWGSGVRSYNEQFF. As DNA, the CDR3 is TGTGCCTGGGGTAGCGGGGTTCGCTCCTACAATGAGCAGTTCTTC.

The rearrangement uses TRBV2 and TRBJ1-1; D is possibly TRBD1 (5 bases). Germline V lookup: CDR1 SNHLY, CDR2 FYNNEI. V lost 6 bases, J lost 4 bases, and 9 bases lay in between. The CDR3 length is 12 residues. CDR3 bases: TGTGCCAGCAGAAGGGGACCCACTGAAGCTTTCTTT. As protein: CASRRGPTEAFF.

The rearrangement links TRBV11-2 to TRBJ2-7, with 8 bases matching TRBD1. The CDR3 covers 18 residues. Germline loops: CDR1 SGHAT, CDR2 FQNNGV. V shed 4 bases, J shed 2 bases, and the junction held 16 bases outside the gene matches. The CDR3 here is CASSWRQGRNRGAYEQYF. The CDR3 DNA follows: TGTGCCAGCAGCTGGCGACAGGGGCGCAATCGTGGGGCCTACGAGCAGTACTTC.

The rearrangement uses TRBV2 and TRBJ2-4; D unresolved. V lost 5 bases and J 4 bases, leaving 12 bases between the germline ends. Germline CDR1 reads SNHLY; CDR2 reads FYNNEI. This CDR3 contains 14 residues. The CDR3 reads CASSNPIKKNIQYF. The CDR3 DNA follows: TGTGCCAGCAGTAACCCAATCAAGAAAAACATTCAGTACTTC.

The chain uses TRBV4-2 and TRBJ2-1, with TRBD2 as a possible D gene (6 bases). Looked up from germline, CDR1 is LGHNA and CDR2 is YNFKEQ. V shed 3 bases and J shed 8 bases, with 23 bases lying between them. CDR3 length: 17 amino acids. CDR3 DNA: TGTGCCAGCAGCCAGGGTAACCGGGACTCCCGAGGAGATGAGCAGTTCTTC. Translating gives CASSQGNRDSRGDEQFF.

This clone occurred once. The chain employs TRBV6-5 and TRBJ1-4; D is unclear. Trimming removed 8 bases at V and 12 bases at J, with 13 bases between. CDR1 MNHEY and CDR2 SVGAGI come from the germline V gene. The CDR3 is 11 amino acids. The CDR3 sequence is CASATVRELFF. Written as DNA, the CDR3 is TGTGCCAGCGCAACGGTCCGGGAACTGTTTTTT.

In its sample, this clone was seen a few times. The chain links TRBV30 to TRBJ2-1, with unresolved D. The CDR3 is 11 amino acids. Trimming removed 4 bases at V and 7 bases at J, with 8 bases between. Germline-derived CDR1 and CDR2 are GTSNPN and SVGIG (reference sequence). In DNA, the CDR3 is TGTGCCTGGACAGGAAGTAATGAGCAGTTCTTC. Translation: CAWTGSNEQFF.

The V gene is TRBV6-5, the J gene TRBJ2-7, with D possibly being TRBD1 (6 bases). Trimming took off 6 bases at V and 2 bases at J, with 11 bases between the two ends. This CDR3 has 13 residues. Germline V gene data show CDR1 as MNHEY and CDR2 as SVGAGI. CDR3: CASRTTGTYEQYF. CDR3 coding DNA: TGTGCCAGCAGGACTACAGGGACCTACGAGCAGTACTTC.

In this sample, this clone turned up a few times. V usage is TRBV18 and J usage is TRBJ2-7, with 13 bases lining up with TRBD2. After removal of 1 base from V and 3 bases from J, the junction contained 12 bases not matched to a gene. The CDR3 has 19 residues. Germline V gene sequence: CDR1 KGHSH, CDR2 LQKENI. As DNA, the CDR3 is TGTGCCAGCTCACCACTCCCGAGTTTCGGACTAGCGGGGGACTACGAGCAGTACTTC. This encodes CASSPLPSFGLAGDYEQYF.

V usage is TRBV6-5 and J usage is TRBJ2-7; 7 bases align to TRBD2. The CDR3 has 15 amino acids. V gave up 0 bases and J gave up 6 bases; unmatched junction bases: 8. Germline lookup yields CDR1 MNHEY and CDR2 SVGAGI. Written as DNA, the CDR3 is TGTGCCAGCAGTTACTCTAGTATTTCGGGGGGCGAGCAGTACTTC. Translation: CASSYSSISGGEQYF.

The chain links TRBV19 to TRBJ2-7; 9 nucleotides agree with TRBD2. The CDR3 spans 13 residues. Trimming at V came to 6 bases and at J to 0 bases, leaving 0 bases not matched to a gene. CDR1 is LNHDA and CDR2 is SQIVND in the germline V gene (reference sequence). The CDR3 DNA follows: TGTGCCAGTAGAGCGGGGGGCTCCTACGAGCAGTACTTC. This translates into CASRAGGSYEQYF. The full variable domain, in which reference TRBV19 and TRBJ2-7 provide the parts outside the CDR3, is DGGITQSPKYLFRKEGQNVTLSCEQNLNHDAMYWYRQDPGQGLRLIYYSQIVNDFQKGDIAEGYSVSREKKESFPLTVTSAQKNPTAFYLCASRAGGSYEQYFGPGTRLTVT.

The chain combines TRBV7-2 with TRBJ2-7; tentatively, D is TRBD2 (6 bases). The V gene's germline CDR1 is SGHTA and CDR2 FQGNSA. Trimming left V 1 base short and J 9 bases short, with 19 bases between. The CDR3 runs to 15 residues. The CDR3 region is CASSLGGRTTGPQYF. CDR3 in DNA: TGTGCCAGCAGCTTAGGTGGGAGGACTACCGGGCCGCAGTACTTC. Using reference TRBV7-2 and TRBJ2-7 for the parts outside the CDR3, the full variable domain is GAGVSQSPSNKVTEKGKDVELRCDPISGHTALYWYRQSLGQGLEFLIYFQGNSAPDKSGLPSDRFSAERTGGSVSTLTIQRTQQEDSAVYLCASSLGGRTTGPQYFGPGTRLTVT.

The count of this clone is one. The J gene is TRBJ2-5, the V gene TRBV7-2, with D unresolved. Trimming removed 5 bases from V and 1 base from J, with 11 bases in between. Germline CDR1 is SGHTA and CDR2 is FQGNSA. The CDR3 consists of 14 residues. The CDR3 DNA is TGTGCCAGCAGCCCCGCGGTCTCCCAAGAGACCCAGTACTTC. Amino acid sequence: CASSPAVSQETQYF.

In its sample, this clone was seen a few times. This chain links TRBV7-8 with TRBJ1-5, with 9 bases identical to TRBD1. V trimming: 5 bases; J trimming: 3 bases; junction bases outside the gene matches: 5. Germline values: CDR1 SGHVS, CDR2 FQNEAQ. The CDR3 has 15 amino acids. CDR3 residues: CASSPRDRDNQPQHF. The CDR3 DNA sequence: TGTGCCAGCAGCCCCCGGGACAGGGACAATCAGCCCCAGCATTTT.

The chain has TRBV30 and TRBJ1-5, with D hard to call. Germline loops: CDR1 GTSNPN, CDR2 SVGIG (reference sequence). V was shortened by 0 bases and J by 5 bases, with 14 bases between the two germline ends. This CDR3 spans 15 amino acids. The CDR3 region has the DNA TGTGCCTGGAGTGTACATGGGGTGGATGATCAGCCCCAGCATTTT. This sequence encodes CAWSVHGVDDQPQHF.

The V and J genes are TRBV11-2 and TRBJ2-1, with TRBD1 matching over 11 bases. With 4 bases clipped from V and 6 bases from J, the junction kept 8 bases outside the gene matches. CDR3 length: 16 residues. Per germline, CDR1 SGHAT and CDR2 FQNNGV. The CDR3 protein is CASSWEGTGGFNEQFF. DNA of the CDR3: TGTGCCAGCAGCTGGGAGGGGACAGGGGGATTCAATGAGCAGTTCTTC. The full variable domain, rest sourced from reference TRBV11-2 and TRBJ2-1, is EAGVAQSPRYKIIEKRQSVAFWCNPISGHATLYWYQQILGQGPKLLIQFQNNGVVDDSQLPKDRFSAERLKGVDSTLKIQPAKLEDSAVYLCASSWEGTGGFNEQFFGPGTRLTVL.

This rearrangement joins TRBV4-1 to TRBJ2-3; D is unclear. CDR1 is MGHRA and CDR2 is YSYEKL in the germline V gene. The V gene lost 4 bases and the J gene lost 0 bases, with 17 bases spanning the gap. The length of the CDR3 is 17 residues. CDR3 DNA: TGCGCCAGCAGCCCCTCCTCACTACACGACAGCACAGATACGCAGTATTTT. It is translated as CASSPSSLHDSTDTQYF.

To note about this clone: This sample also contains other DNA sequences that code for the same CDR3. The chain carries TRBV7-9 and TRBJ2-7, with D unresolved. V lost 3 bases to trimming and J lost 2 bases, with 8 bases between them. This CDR3 is 13 amino acids long. The V gene's germline CDR1 is SEHNR and CDR2 FQNEAQ (reference sequence). The CDR3, as DNA: TGTGCCAGCAGCTTGGGCCGAACCTACGAGCAGTACTTC. Translated, it gives CASSLGRTYEQYF. Full variable domain (remainder filled in from reference TRBV7-9 and TRBJ2-7): DTGVSQNPRHKITKRGQNVTFRCDPISEHNRLYWYRQTLGQGPEFLTYFQNEAQLEKSRLLSDRFSAERPKGSFSTLEIQRTEQGDSAMYLCASSLGRTYEQYFGPGTRLTVT.

The rearrangement uses TRBV5-4 and TRBJ2-6; D is unclear. This CDR3 is built from 15 residues. Germline V gene data show CDR1 as SGHNT and CDR2 as YYREEE (reference sequence). Deletions cut 2 bases from V and 1 base from J, with 7 bases between. The CDR3 here is CASSLGLSGANVLTF. The DNA of the CDR3 is TGTGCCAGCAGCTTAGGTTTGTCTGGGGCCAACGTCCTGACTTTC.

The chain combines TRBV25-1 with TRBJ1-2; TRBD1 matches 9 bases. Germline V gene sequence: CDR1 MGHDK, CDR2 SYGVNS. Trimming removed 4 bases from V and 4 bases from J; junction bases left unmatched: 7. This CDR3 region has 15 residues. In DNA form, the CDR3 reads TGTGCCAGCAGTGGGACTGACAGGGGGATCTATGGCTACACCTTC. The encoded protein is CASSGTDRGIYGYTF.

This sequence joins TRBV11-2 and TRBJ2-5, with 9 bases matching TRBD2. Looked up from germline, CDR1 is SGHAT and CDR2 is FQNNGV. The CDR3 loop spans 16 amino acids. The V segment lost 2 bases and the J segment 2 bases; nucleotides outside the gene matches: 6. The CDR3 is CASSLSGTSLQETQYF. CDR3 DNA sequence: TGTGCCAGCAGCTTATCCGGGACTAGCTTACAAGAGACCCAGTACTTC. Combining the CDR3 with reference TRBV11-2 and TRBJ2-5 gives the whole variable domain EAGVAQSPRYKIIEKRQSVAFWCNPISGHATLYWYQQILGQGPKLLIQFQNNGVVDDSQLPKDRFSAERLKGVDSTLKIQPAKLEDSAVYLCASSLSGTSLQETQYFGPGTRLLVL.